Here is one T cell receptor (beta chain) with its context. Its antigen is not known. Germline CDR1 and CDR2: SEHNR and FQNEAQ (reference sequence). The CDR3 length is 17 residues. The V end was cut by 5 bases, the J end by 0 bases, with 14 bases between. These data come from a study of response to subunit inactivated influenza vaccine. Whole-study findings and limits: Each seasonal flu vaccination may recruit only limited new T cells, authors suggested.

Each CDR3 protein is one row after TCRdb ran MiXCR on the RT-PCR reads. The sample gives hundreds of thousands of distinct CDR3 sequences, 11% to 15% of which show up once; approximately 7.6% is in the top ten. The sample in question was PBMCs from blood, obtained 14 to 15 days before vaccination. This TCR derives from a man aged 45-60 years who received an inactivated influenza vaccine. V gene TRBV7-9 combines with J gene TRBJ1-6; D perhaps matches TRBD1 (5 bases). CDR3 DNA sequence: TGTGCCAGCAGCCTCCAGGGAGGGAGCTCCTATAATTCACCCCTCCACTTT. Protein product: CASSLQGGSSYNSPLHF.